This entry lists 20 T cell receptor beta chains sequenced from one sample in a study of T-cell reconstitution after alpha-beta-depleted transplantation in children. Unique molecular identifiers were used to barcode this TCRbeta library. Each CDR3 protein gets one entry after TCRdb re-called the PCR reads with MiXCR. Seen here are approximately 340,000 distinct CDR3 sequences, 10% observed once, and the top ten hold more than 2%. The material sequenced was PBMCs from the stem cell graft donor, taken from the stem cell graft. The receptors shown here come from a human donor who donated a stem cell graft to a child with acute lymphoblastic leukemia.

This clonotype occurred a few times. The rearrangement joins TRBV7-9 to TRBJ2-5; TRBD1 might be the D (6 bases). Germline V gives CDR1 SEHNR, CDR2 FQNEAQ (reference sequence). CDR3 length equals 13 residues. V was cut by 6 bases and J by 3 bases, with 11 bases left in between. This CDR3 reads CASREPGEETQYF. The CDR3 bases are TGTGCCAGCAGGGAGCCAGGGGAAGAGACCCAGTACTTC.

This clonotype was detected ten times or more. The DNA of the CDR3 is TGTGCCAGCAGCGTATCACCAAACTACGAGCAGTACTTC. Translating it yields CASSVSPNYEQYF. The rearrangement links TRBV9 to TRBJ2-7; D is unresolved. The CDR3 is 13 amino acids. Trimming stripped 1 base from V and 3 bases from J, with 8 bases between. Germline-derived CDR1 and CDR2 are SGDLS and YYNGEE.

V usage is TRBV20-1 and J usage is TRBJ2-2, with D perhaps TRBD2 (5 bases). The CDR3 extends over 16 amino acids. Trimming took off 2 bases at V and 4 bases at J, with 17 bases between the two ends. Germline V gene lookup returns CDR1 DFQATT and CDR2 SNEGSKA (reference sequence). DNA for the CDR3: TGCAGTGCTAGATCCACGGGTGGGAGAAGCACCGGGGAGCTGTTTTTT. Amino acid sequence: CSARSTGGRSTGELFF.

This clonotype was observed at least ten times. The chain is built from TRBV6-5 and TRBJ2-1; D is unclear. Trimming cost V 4 bases and J 0 bases, with 10 bases left between them. This CDR3 region has 15 residues. Germline V CDR1 and CDR2: MNHEY, SVGAGI. DNA of the CDR3: TGTGCCAGCAGTTCCCGGCAGAGCTCCTACAATGAGCAGTTCTTC. Protein sequence: CASSSRQSSYNEQFF.

The V call is TRBV7-9, the J call TRBJ2-2; no clear D gene. Deletions cut 3 bases from V and 4 bases from J, with 12 bases between. The CDR3 has 15 amino acids. Per germline, CDR1 SEHNR and CDR2 FQNEAQ (reference sequence). CDR3 nucleotides: TGTGCCAGCAGCTTCGTGGACGGGTTCACCGGGGAGCTGTTTTTT. Protein product: CASSFVDGFTGELFF.

The rearrangement uses TRBV5-1 and TRBJ2-7; D might be TRBD2 (5 bases). The CDR3 sequence is 13 residues long. V dropped 2 bases and J dropped 5 bases, with 11 bases sitting between them. Germline V gene lookup returns CDR1 SGHRS and CDR2 YFSETQ. The CDR3 region has the DNA TGCGCCAGCAGCTTAGCCGGGATAGACGAGCAGTACTTC. The encoded protein is CASSLAGIDEQYF.

This chain links TRBV4-2 with TRBJ2-2, with unresolved D. This CDR3 is built from 12 residues. V lost 1 base, J lost 6 bases, and 3 bases lay in between. Looked up from germline, CDR1 is LGHNA and CDR2 is YNFKEQ. The chain's CDR3 is CASSQAAGELFF. The CDR3 DNA is TGTGCCAGCAGCCAAGCCGCCGGGGAGCTGTTTTTT.

The table lists this clonotype with many counts. This sequence joins TRBV12-3 or TRBV12-4 and TRBJ1-1; 10 nucleotides match TRBD1. This CDR3 comprises 14 residues. Unmatched junction bases numbered 6, after V lost 6 bases and J lost 5 bases. The CDR3 region is CASSRDRGYTEAFF. CDR3 DNA sequence: TGTGCCAGCAGCCGGGACAGGGGATATACTGAAGCTTTCTTT.

This clonotype was observed a few times. V and J are TRBV4-2 and TRBJ2-1, with 13 bases lining up with TRBD2. Germline lookup yields CDR1 LGHNA and CDR2 YNFKEQ. Trimming took 0 bases from V and 6 from J; bases not matched to a gene: 11. The CDR3 length is 19 residues. This CDR3 reads CASSQEVSTSGRRRNEQFF. The CDR3, as DNA: TGTGCCAGCAGCCAAGAGGTATCGACTAGCGGGAGGCGTCGCAATGAGCAGTTCTTC.

This clonotype has a handful of counts. This sequence joins TRBV7-6 and TRBJ2-3; maybe TRBD2 (6 bases). The CDR3 is made up of 16 amino acids. Germline loops: CDR1 SGHVS, CDR2 FNYEAQ. V lost 4 bases to trimming and J lost 2 bases, with 16 bases between them. The chain's CDR3 is CASSYLSGTDTDTQYF. The CDR3 region has the DNA TGTGCCAGCAGCTACCTATCCGGGACTGACACAGATACGCAGTATTTT.

This clonotype was seen only a few times. The J gene is TRBJ2-7, the V gene TRBV4-3; tentatively, D is TRBD2 (6 bases). V was cut by 4 bases and J by 0 bases, with 13 bases left in between. Per the germline V gene, CDR1 is LGHNA and CDR2 is YSLEER. CDR3 length: 15 amino acids. Here the CDR3 DNA reads TGCGCCAGCAGCCTAAACCCGACTAGCTCCTACGAGCAGTACTTC. This translates into CASSLNPTSSYEQYF.

This clonotype was seen a few times. The V and J genes are TRBV11-1 and TRBJ1-2; 9 nucleotides agree with TRBD1. The CDR3 runs 18 residues. Trimming took 4 bases from V and 7 from J; bases not matched to a gene: 19. Looked up from germline, CDR1 is SGHAT and CDR2 is FQDESV (reference sequence). The CDR3 DNA follows: TGTGCCAGCAGCTCCTTTGCGGGACAGGGCCCAACAGGTGGTGGCTACACCTTC. It is translated as CASSSFAGQGPTGGGYTF.

In this sample, this clonotype turned up a few times. The chain couples TRBV20-1 to TRBJ2-2; D is ambiguous. The CDR3 covers 13 residues. Trimming took 3 bases from V and 5 from J, leaving 10 bases between them. Germline lookup yields CDR1 DFQATT and CDR2 SNEGSKA (reference sequence). The CDR3 nucleotides are TGCAGTGCTAGGGCCGTATCTACCGGGGAGCTGTTTTTT. This translates into CSARAVSTGELFF.

The genes are TRBV29-1 and TRBJ2-3, with 10 bases lining up with TRBD2. Germline CDR1 and CDR2: SQVTM and ANQGSEA. The CDR3 sequence is 14 residues long. J lost 5 bases, V lost 7 bases, and 9 bases had no gene match. CDR3 region: CSGPAGGPEDTQYF. CDR3 DNA: TGCAGCGGCCCAGCGGGAGGGCCGGAAGATACGCAGTATTTT.

About this clonotype itself: The junction departs from germline at one end; a sequencing error may be responsible. The CDR3 loop is CAISPDRGTDSNQPQHF. The DNA for the CDR3 is TGCGCCATCAGCCCGGACAGGGGCACCGATAGCAATCAGCCCCAGCATTTT. The chain has TRBV4-3 and TRBJ1-5; 9 bases align to TRBD1. The germline gives CDR1 LGHNA, CDR2 YSLEER. This CDR3 contains 17 residues.

A few counts support this clonotype. The chain combines TRBV11-2 with TRBJ2-1; maybe TRBD2 (6 bases). This CDR3 is built from 15 residues. The V gene's germline CDR1 is SGHAT and CDR2 FQNNGV. The V and J ends lost 5 bases and 2 bases respectively, with 13 bases between them. The CDR3 protein is CASSRGTGAYNEQFF. The CDR3 DNA sequence: TGTGCCAGCAGCCGCGGGACTGGAGCCTACAATGAGCAGTTCTTC.

This clonotype was seen more than once but under ten times. This sequence joins TRBV7-9 and TRBJ1-5; TRBD1 aligns across 9 bases. CDR3 length equals 16 residues. The V and J ends lost 2 bases and 5 bases, in that order; junction bases with no gene match: 7. Germline loops: CDR1 SEHNR, CDR2 FQNEAQ (reference sequence). The CDR3 region is CASSLTTGTGYQPQHF. The CDR3 nucleotides read TGTGCCAGCAGCTTAACTACCGGGACAGGGTATCAGCCCCAGCATTTT.

On this clonotype: This may stem from a read error, because a much larger clone lies one nucleotide away. The V gene is TRBV6-5, the J gene TRBJ2-5; D perhaps matches TRBD1 (5 bases). Germline lookup yields CDR1 MNHEY and CDR2 SVGAGI. The ends were cut back, 5 bases at V and 5 bases at J, with 18 bases in the middle. The CDR3 covers 15 residues. The chain's CDR3 is CASSNRGRVRETQYF. Written as DNA, the CDR3 is TGTGCCAGCAGTAACAGAGGCAGGGTGCGGGAGACCCAGTACTTC.

This clonotype was observed many times. V is TRBV20-1 and J is TRBJ2-3; maybe TRBD1 (6 bases). V was clipped by 1 base and J by 3 bases, with 14 bases between them. Germline lookup yields CDR1 DFQATT and CDR2 SNEGSKA (reference sequence). The CDR3 runs 15 residues. CDR3 sequence: CSARGAGDGTDTQYF. DNA of the CDR3: TGCAGTGCTAGAGGGGCAGGGGATGGGACAGATACGCAGTATTTT.

CDR3 sequence (DNA): TGTGCCAGCAGTCAGGGGGCTTACACTGAAGCTTTCTTT. Protein: CASSQGAYTEAFF. The V gene is TRBV12-3 or TRBV12-4, the J gene TRBJ1-1; 8 bases are shared with TRBD1. The CDR3 is 13 amino acids. V lost 5 bases and J lost 3; bases outside the gene matches: 2.